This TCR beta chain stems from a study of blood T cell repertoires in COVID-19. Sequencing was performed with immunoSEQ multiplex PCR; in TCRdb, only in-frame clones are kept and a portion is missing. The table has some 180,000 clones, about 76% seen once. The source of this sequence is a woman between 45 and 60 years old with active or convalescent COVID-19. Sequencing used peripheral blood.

In DNA, the CDR3 is TGTGCCAGCAGCTCACAGGGGTCCGGGAACACCGGGGAGCTGTTTTTT. Translating it yields CASSSQGSGNTGELFF. The chain employs TRBV5-4 and TRBJ2-2, with TRBD1 matching over 7 bases. This CDR3 spans 16 amino acids. CDR1 is SGHNT, CDR2 YYREEE, per germline (reference sequence). The junction had 6 bases not matched to a gene; V was cut back by 3 bases and J by 1 base.